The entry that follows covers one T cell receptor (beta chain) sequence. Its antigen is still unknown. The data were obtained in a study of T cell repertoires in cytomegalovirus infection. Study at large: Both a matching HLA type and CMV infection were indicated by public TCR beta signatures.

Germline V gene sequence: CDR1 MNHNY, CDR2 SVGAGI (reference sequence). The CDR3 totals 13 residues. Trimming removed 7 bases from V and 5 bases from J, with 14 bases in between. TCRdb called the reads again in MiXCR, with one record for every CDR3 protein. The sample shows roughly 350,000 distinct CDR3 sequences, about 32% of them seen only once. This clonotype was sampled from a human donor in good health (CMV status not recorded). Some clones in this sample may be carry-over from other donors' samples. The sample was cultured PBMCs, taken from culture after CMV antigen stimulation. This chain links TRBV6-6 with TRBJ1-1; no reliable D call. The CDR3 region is CASTTPVITEAFF. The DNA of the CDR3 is TGTGCCAGCACAACCCCGGTAATTACTGAAGCTTTCTTT.